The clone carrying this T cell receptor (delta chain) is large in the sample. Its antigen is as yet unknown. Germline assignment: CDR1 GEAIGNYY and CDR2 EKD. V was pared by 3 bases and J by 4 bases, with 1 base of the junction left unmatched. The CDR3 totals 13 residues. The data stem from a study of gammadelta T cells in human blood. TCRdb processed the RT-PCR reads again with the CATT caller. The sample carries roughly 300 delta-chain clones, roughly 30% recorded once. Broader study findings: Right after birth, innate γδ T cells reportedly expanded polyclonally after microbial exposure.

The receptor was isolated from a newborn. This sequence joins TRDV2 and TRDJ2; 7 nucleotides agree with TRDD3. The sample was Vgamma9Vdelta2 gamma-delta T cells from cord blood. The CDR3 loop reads CACDYWGTAQLFF. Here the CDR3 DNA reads TGTGCCTGTGACTACTGGGGGACAGCACAACTCTTCTTT.